This is a list of T cell receptor beta chains from one sample in a study of cytomegalovirus exposure and HLA in healthy donors. Clones were read by immunoSEQ multiplex PCR, and TCRdb kept only the in-frame ones, dropping some. Here the sample spans around 150,000 clones, roughly 80% being singletons. The sequenced sample consisted of PBMCs. All receptors derive from a man aged 35-49 years in good health and CMV-seronegative. The CDR3 runs from the conserved cysteine through the conserved F or W. Each record gives: V gene, clone size, J gene, CDR3 protein. A row's size may be missing; if present it is once, few, many or a size class.

v_call: TRBV5-6; clone_size: .; j_call: TRBJ1-1; cdr3_aa: CASSITLNTEAFF
v_call: TRBV6-6; clone_size: once; j_call: TRBJ2-7; cdr3_aa: CASIGSGYEQYF
v_call: TRBV6-1; clone_size: .; j_call: TRBJ1-5; cdr3_aa: CAITQGGNNQPQHF
v_call: TRBV9; clone_size: .; j_call: TRBJ2-5; cdr3_aa: CASSVGSLGGSGQETQYF
v_call: TRBV19; clone_size: .; j_call: TRBJ2-1; cdr3_aa: CASTQTSGGASYNEQFF
v_call: TRBV23-1; clone_size: .; j_call: TRBJ2-5; cdr3_aa: CATSGTGGAGIQETQYF
v_call: TRBV7-2; clone_size: .; j_call: TRBJ2-5; cdr3_aa: CASSLAKRGQETQYF
v_call: TRBV7-2; clone_size: .; j_call: TRBJ2-7; cdr3_aa: CASSLVAGGTGTAYEQYF
v_call: TRBV27; clone_size: .; j_call: TRBJ1-5; cdr3_aa: CASSHRGNQPQHF
v_call: TRBV7-8; clone_size: .; j_call: TRBJ2-7; cdr3_aa: CASSALTSTYEQYF
v_call: TRBV9; clone_size: .; j_call: TRBJ1-2; cdr3_aa: CASSDHRDTYGYTF
v_call: TRBV2; clone_size: .; j_call: TRBJ1-5; cdr3_aa: CASSVGGAQHF
v_call: TRBV18; clone_size: few; j_call: TRBJ2-5; cdr3_aa: CASSPRAPGDRVQETQYF
v_call: TRBV6-1; clone_size: .; j_call: TRBJ2-3; cdr3_aa: CASSGGSSSPTDTQYF
v_call: TRBV6-1; clone_size: .; j_call: TRBJ2-5; cdr3_aa: CASSALAGGPNQETQYF
v_call: TRBV9; clone_size: few; j_call: TRBJ1-1; cdr3_aa: CASSSGPGEDTEAFF
v_call: TRBV2; clone_size: .; j_call: TRBJ1-1; cdr3_aa: CASSAFELGNTEAFF
v_call: TRBV2; clone_size: .; j_call: TRBJ1-1; cdr3_aa: CASITGPVGTEAFF
v_call: TRBV5-1; clone_size: .; j_call: TRBJ1-2; cdr3_aa: CASRTRTEGVYTF
v_call: TRBV27; clone_size: .; j_call: TRBJ2-7; cdr3_aa: CASTPRYSRHEQYF
v_call: TRBV27; clone_size: few; j_call: TRBJ1-6; cdr3_aa: CASSLFVGTGGSPLHF
v_call: TRBV7-3; clone_size: .; j_call: TRBJ1-1; cdr3_aa: CASSGAGVGTEAFF
v_call: TRBV4-3; clone_size: .; j_call: TRBJ2-2; cdr3_aa: CASSQDGSPAGTGELFF
v_call: TRBV5-4; clone_size: .; j_call: TRBJ1-1; cdr3_aa: CASSWHDRGAEAFF
v_call: TRBV7-3; clone_size: .; j_call: TRBJ2-1; cdr3_aa: CASSLSWHNNEQFF
v_call: TRBV23-1; clone_size: .; j_call: TRBJ1-2; cdr3_aa: CASSQRDGYTF
v_call: TRBV18; clone_size: .; j_call: TRBJ1-2; cdr3_aa: CASSVGWATPYGYTF
v_call: TRBV9; clone_size: few; j_call: TRBJ2-3; cdr3_aa: CASSARSTDTQYF
v_call: TRBV27; clone_size: .; j_call: TRBJ2-1; cdr3_aa: CASRLAGMLYNEQFF
v_call: TRBV11-3; clone_size: .; j_call: TRBJ1-1; cdr3_aa: CASSSGFGGAFF
v_call: TRBV19; clone_size: .; j_call: TRBJ2-7; cdr3_aa: CASISPGGSEQYF
v_call: TRBV10-3; clone_size: .; j_call: TRBJ2-1; cdr3_aa: CAAREGVGNEQFF
v_call: TRBV18; clone_size: .; j_call: TRBJ1-1; cdr3_aa: CASSPGTARNTEAFF
v_call: TRBV4-3; clone_size: .; j_call: TRBJ1-4; cdr3_aa: CASSQNRGSREKLFF
v_call: TRBV15; clone_size: .; j_call: TRBJ2-3; cdr3_aa: CATSREGSGGPSDTQYF
v_call: TRBV5-4; clone_size: .; j_call: TRBJ2-7; cdr3_aa: CASSLPGRAGSEQYF
v_call: TRBV6-5; clone_size: once; j_call: TRBJ2-1; cdr3_aa: CASRRGQGIKQFF
v_call: TRBV18; clone_size: .; j_call: TRBJ2-7; cdr3_aa: CASSPQEKAYEQYF
v_call: TRBV10-3; clone_size: .; j_call: TRBJ1-1; cdr3_aa: CAIRRREAMNTEAFF
v_call: TRBV20-1; clone_size: .; j_call: TRBJ1-1; cdr3_aa: CSAFEARFF
v_call: TRBV4-1; clone_size: once; j_call: TRBJ2-7; cdr3_aa: CASSQEGGQIDEQYF
v_call: TRBV13; clone_size: .; j_call: TRBJ1-2; cdr3_aa: CASRHGASHYGYTF
v_call: TRBV4-3; clone_size: .; j_call: TRBJ1-2; cdr3_aa: CASSQEGRGINYGYTF
v_call: TRBV7-3; clone_size: .; j_call: TRBJ2-7; cdr3_aa: CASSFRTGAIYEQYF
v_call: TRBV2; clone_size: many; j_call: TRBJ1-1; cdr3_aa: CASRGDTGTEAFF
v_call: TRBV9; clone_size: .; j_call: TRBJ2-1; cdr3_aa: CASSPRPLGGGIEQFF
v_call: TRBV9; clone_size: .; j_call: TRBJ2-5; cdr3_aa: CASSGGTAQETQYF
v_call: TRBV28; clone_size: .; j_call: TRBJ2-3; cdr3_aa: CASSPTFGEQRDTQYF
v_call: TRBV2; clone_size: once; j_call: TRBJ2-5; cdr3_aa: CASSGQLVGTQYF
v_call: TRBV4-1; clone_size: .; j_call: TRBJ2-3; cdr3_aa: CASSQESGPGGAYDTQYF
v_call: TRBV7-2; clone_size: .; j_call: TRBJ2-5; cdr3_aa: CASSLSGQAVETQYF
v_call: TRBV30; clone_size: .; j_call: TRBJ2-5; cdr3_aa: CAWTDRTGSQETQYF
v_call: TRBV18; clone_size: .; j_call: TRBJ1-2; cdr3_aa: CASSPTGSFGDYGYTF